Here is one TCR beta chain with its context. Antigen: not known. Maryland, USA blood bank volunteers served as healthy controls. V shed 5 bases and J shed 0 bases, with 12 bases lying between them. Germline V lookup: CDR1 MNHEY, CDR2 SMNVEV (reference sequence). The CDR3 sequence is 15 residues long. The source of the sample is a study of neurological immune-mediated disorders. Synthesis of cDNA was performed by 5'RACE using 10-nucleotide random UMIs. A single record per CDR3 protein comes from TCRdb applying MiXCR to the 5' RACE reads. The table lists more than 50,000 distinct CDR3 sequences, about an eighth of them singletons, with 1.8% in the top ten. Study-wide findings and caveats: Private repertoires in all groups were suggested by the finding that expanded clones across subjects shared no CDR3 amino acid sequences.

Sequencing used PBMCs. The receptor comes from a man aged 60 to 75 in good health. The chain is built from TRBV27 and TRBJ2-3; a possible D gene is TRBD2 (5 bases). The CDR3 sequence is CASSRGTPSTDTQYF. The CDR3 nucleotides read TGTGCCAGCAGTCGGGGTACGCCTAGCACAGATACGCAGTATTTT.